Sequencing of this TCR beta chain was carried out in a study of shared clonotypes between healthy human individuals. Clones were read by immunoSEQ multiplex PCR, and TCRdb kept only the in-frame ones, dropping some. The sample includes a few hundred thousand clones, about 74% of them seen just once. This TCR derives from a middle-aged woman in good health. Some clones in this sample may be carry-over from other donors' samples. Specimen: PBMCs.

CDR3 sequence reads: CASSRRFGDGSGELFF. The CDR3 DNA follows: TGCGCCAGCAGCCGGCGCTTCGGGGATGGATCCGGGGAGCTGTTTTTT. This chain uses TRBV4-3 with TRBJ2-2; tentatively, D is TRBD2 (5 bases). In germline, CDR1 is LGHNA, CDR2 YSLEER. The CDR3 has 16 amino acids. V was shortened by 4 bases and J by 6 bases, with 18 bases between the two germline ends.